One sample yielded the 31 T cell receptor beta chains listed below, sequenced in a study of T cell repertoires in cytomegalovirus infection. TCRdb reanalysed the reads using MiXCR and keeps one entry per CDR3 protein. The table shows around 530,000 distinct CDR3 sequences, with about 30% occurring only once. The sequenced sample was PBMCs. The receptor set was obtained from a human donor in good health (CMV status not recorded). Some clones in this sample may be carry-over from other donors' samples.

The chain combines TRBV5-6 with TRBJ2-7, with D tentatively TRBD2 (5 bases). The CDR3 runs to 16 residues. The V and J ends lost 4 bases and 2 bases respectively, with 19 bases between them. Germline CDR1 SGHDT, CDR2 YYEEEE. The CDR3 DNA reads TGTGCCAGCAGCCCGGGAAGCAGGTTGCGCCCCTACGAGCAGTACTTC. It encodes CASSPGSRLRPYEQYF.

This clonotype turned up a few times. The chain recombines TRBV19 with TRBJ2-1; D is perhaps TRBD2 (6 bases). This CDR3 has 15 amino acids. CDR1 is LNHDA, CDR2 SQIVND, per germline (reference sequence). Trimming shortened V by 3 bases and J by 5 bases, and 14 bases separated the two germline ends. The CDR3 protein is CASSIGGAPHNEQFF. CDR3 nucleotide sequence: TGTGCCAGTAGTATTGGAGGGGCCCCACACAATGAGCAGTTCTTC.

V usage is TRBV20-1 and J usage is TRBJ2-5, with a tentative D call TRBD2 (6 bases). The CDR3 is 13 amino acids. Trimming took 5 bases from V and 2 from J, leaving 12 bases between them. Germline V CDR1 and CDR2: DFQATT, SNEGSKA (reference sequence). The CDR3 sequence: CSAPGAGQETQYF. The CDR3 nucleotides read TGCAGTGCTCCTGGGGCGGGGCAAGAGACCCAGTACTTC.

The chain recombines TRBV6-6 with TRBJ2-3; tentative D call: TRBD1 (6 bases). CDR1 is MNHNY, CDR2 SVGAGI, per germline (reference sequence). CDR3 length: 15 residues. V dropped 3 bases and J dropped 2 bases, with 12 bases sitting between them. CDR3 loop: CASSYGRGYTDTQYF. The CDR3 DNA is TGTGCCAGCAGTTATGGCAGGGGTTACACAGATACGCAGTATTTT.

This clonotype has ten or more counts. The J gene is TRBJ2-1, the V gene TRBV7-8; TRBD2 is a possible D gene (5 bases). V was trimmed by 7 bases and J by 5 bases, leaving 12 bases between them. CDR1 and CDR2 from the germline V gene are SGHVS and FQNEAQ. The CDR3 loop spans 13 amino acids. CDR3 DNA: TGTGCCAGCACCCGACGGGGAGACAATGAGCAGTTCTTC. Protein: CASTRRGDNEQFF. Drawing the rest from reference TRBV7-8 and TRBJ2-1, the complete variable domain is GAGVSQSPRYKVAKRGQDVALRCDPISGHVSLFWYQQALGQGPEFLTYFQNEAQLDKSGLPSDRFFAERPEGSVSTLKIQRTQQEDSAVYLCASTRRGDNEQFFGPGTRLTVL.

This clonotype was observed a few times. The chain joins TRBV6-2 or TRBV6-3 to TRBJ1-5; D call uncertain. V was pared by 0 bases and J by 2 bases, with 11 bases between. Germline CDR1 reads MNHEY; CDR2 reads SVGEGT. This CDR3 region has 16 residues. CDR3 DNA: TGTGCCAGCAGTTACTCCCGATCTAAGGGCAATCAGCCCCAGCATTTT. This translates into CASSYSRSKGNQPQHF.

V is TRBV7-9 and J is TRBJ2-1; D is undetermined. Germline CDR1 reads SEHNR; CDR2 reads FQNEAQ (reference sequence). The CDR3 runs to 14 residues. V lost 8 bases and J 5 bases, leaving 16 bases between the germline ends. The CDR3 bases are TGTGCCAGCGTCAACCCTTATAAAAACAATGAGCAGTTCTTC. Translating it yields CASVNPYKNNEQFF.

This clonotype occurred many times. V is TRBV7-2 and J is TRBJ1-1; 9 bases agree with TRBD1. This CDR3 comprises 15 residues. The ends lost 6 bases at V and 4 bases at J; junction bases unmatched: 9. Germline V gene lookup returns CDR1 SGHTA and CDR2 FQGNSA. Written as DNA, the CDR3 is TGTGCCAGCAGAAACACGTACAGGGGGCTCACTGAAGCTTTCTTT. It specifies CASRNTYRGLTEAFF.

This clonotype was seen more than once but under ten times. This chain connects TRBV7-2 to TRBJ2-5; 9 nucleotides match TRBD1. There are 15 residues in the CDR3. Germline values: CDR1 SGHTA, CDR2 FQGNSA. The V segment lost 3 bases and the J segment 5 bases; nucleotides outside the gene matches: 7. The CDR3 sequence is CASSFTGGAGETQYF. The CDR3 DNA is TGTGCCAGCAGCTTTACAGGGGGCGCCGGGGAGACCCAGTACTTC.

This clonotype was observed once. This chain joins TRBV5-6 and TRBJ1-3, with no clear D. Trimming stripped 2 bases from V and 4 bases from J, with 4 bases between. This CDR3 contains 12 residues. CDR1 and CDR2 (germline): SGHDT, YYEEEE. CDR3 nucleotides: TGTGCCAGCAGCTTCGCAGGAAACACCATATATTTT. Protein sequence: CASSFAGNTIYF.

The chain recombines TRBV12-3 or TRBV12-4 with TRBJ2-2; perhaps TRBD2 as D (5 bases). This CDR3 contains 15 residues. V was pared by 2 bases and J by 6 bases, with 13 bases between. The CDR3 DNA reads TGTGCCAGCAGTTTATCGGGGAGCGATGCCGGGGAGCTGTTTTTT. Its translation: CASSLSGSDAGELFF.

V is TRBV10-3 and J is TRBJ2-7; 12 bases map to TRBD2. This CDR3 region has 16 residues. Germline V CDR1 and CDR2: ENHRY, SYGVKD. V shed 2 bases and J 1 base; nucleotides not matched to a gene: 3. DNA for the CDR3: TGTGCCATCAGTGAGGAACTAGCGGGAGGATCCTACGAGCAGTACGTC. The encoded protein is CAISEELAGGSYEQYV.

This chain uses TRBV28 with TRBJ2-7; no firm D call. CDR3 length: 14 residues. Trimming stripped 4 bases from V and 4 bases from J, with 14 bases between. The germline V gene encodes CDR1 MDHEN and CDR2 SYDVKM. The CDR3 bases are TGTGCCAGCAGTTCCCCTGTACAGATTTACGAGCAGTACGTC. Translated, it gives CASSSPVQIYEQYV.

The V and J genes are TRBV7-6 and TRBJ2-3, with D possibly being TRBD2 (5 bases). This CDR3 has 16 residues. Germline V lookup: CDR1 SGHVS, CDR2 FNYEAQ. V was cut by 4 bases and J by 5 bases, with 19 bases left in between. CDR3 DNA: TGTGCCAGCAGCTCATCCCCCGCGGGTGTTAAAGATACGCAGTATTTT. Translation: CASSSSPAGVKDTQYF.

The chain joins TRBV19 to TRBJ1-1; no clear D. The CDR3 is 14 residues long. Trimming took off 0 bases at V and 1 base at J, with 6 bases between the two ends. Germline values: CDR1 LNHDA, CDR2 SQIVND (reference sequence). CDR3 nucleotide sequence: TGTGCCAGTAGTATAGACCGCAGGAACACTGAAGCTTTCTTT. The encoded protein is CASSIDRRNTEAFF.

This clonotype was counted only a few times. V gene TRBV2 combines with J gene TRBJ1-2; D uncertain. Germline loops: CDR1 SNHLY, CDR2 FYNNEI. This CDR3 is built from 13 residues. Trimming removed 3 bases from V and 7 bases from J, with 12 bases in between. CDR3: CASSESGSGGYTF. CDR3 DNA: TGTGCCAGCAGTGAGTCGGGGAGTGGTGGCTACACCTTC.

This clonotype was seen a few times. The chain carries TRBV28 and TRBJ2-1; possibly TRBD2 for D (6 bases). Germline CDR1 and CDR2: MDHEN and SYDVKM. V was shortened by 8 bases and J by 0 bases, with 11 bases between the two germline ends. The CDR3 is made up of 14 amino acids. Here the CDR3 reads CASQRGSSYNEQFF. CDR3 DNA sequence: TGTGCCAGCCAACGGGGGAGCTCCTACAATGAGCAGTTCTTC.

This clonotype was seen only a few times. The CDR3: CASSNRGSQPQHF. The CDR3 coding sequence is TGTGCCAGCAGTAACAGGGGCTCCCAGCCCCAGCATTTT. V is TRBV28 and J is TRBJ1-5, with 7 bases matching TRBD1. The CDR3 is made up of 13 amino acids. Germline V gene sequence: CDR1 MDHEN, CDR2 SYDVKM. Trimming took 5 bases from V and 7 from J; bases not matched to a gene: 5.

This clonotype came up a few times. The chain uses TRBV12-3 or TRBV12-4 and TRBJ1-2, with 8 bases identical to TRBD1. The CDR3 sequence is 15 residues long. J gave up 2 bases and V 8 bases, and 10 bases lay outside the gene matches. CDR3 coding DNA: TGTGCCAGCGGCGCCGGGACAGGAGGAAACTATGGCTACACCTTC. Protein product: CASGAGTGGNYGYTF.

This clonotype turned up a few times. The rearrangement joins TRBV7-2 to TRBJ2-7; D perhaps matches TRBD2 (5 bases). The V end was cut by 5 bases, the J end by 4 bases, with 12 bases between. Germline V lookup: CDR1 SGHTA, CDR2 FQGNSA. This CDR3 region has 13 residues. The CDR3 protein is CASSPGRGYEQYF. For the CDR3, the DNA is TGTGCCAGCAGCCCCGGACGGGGTTACGAGCAGTACTTC.

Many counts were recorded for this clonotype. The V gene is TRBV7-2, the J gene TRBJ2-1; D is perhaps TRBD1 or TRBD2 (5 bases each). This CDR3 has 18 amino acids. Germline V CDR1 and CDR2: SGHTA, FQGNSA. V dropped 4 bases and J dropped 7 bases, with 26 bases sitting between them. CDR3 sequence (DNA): TGTGCCAGCAGCTCAGAAGTTGGTGGGACGGGTCGAAGGAATGAGCAGTTCTTC. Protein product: CASSSEVGGTGRRNEQFF.

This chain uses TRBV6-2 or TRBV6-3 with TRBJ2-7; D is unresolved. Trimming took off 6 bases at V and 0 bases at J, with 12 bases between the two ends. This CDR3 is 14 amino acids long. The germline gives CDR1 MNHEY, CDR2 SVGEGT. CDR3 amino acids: CASRSGPPSYEQYV. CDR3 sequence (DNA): TGTGCCAGCAGGTCCGGGCCTCCCTCCTACGAGCAGTACGTC.

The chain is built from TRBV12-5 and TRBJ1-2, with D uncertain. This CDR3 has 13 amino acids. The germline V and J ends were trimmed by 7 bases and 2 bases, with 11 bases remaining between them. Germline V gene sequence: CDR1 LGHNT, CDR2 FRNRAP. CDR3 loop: CASDPGLNYGYTF. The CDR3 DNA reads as TGTGCTAGTGACCCTGGACTGAACTATGGCTACACCTTC. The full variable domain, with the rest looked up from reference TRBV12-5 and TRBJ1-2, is DARVTQTPRHKVTEMGQEVTMRCQPILGHNTVFWYRQTMMQGLELLAYFRNRAPLDDSGMPKDRFSAEMPDATLATLKIQPSEPRDSAVYFCASDPGLNYGYTFGSGTRLTVV.

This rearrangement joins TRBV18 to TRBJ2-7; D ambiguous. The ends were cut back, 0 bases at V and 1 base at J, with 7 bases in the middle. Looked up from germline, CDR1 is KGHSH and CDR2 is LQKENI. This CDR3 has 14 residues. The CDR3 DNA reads TGTGCCAGCTCACCACCGGCTAGTTCCTACGAGCAGTACTTC. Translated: CASSPPASSYEQYF.

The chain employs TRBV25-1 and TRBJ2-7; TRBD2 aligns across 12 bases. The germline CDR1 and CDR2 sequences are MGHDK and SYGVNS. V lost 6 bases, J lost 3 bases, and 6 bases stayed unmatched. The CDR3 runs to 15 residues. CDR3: CASRTGLAGYYEQYF. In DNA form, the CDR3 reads TGTGCCAGCAGAACCGGACTAGCGGGGTACTACGAGCAGTACTTC.

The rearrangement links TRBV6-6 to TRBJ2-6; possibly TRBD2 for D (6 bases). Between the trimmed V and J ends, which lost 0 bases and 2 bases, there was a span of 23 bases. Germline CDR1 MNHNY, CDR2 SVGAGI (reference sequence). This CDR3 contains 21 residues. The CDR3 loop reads CASSYSNKLRGGGAGANVLTF. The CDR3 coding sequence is TGTGCCAGCAGTTACTCGAATAAACTTAGGGGTGGCGGGGCTGGGGCCAACGTCCTGACTTTC.

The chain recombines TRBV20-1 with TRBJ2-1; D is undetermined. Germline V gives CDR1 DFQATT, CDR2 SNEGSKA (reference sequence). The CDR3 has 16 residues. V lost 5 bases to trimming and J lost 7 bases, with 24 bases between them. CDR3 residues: CSAVSLIHRFNNEQFF. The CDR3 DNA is TGCAGTGCTGTTAGCCTGATCCACCGGTTCAATAATGAGCAGTTCTTC.

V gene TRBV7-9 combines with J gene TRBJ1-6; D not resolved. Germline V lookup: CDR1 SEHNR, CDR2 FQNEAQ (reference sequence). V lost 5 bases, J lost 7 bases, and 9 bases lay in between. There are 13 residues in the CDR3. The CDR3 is CASSPQTNSPLHF. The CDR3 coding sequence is TGTGCCAGCAGCCCGCAAACCAATTCACCCCTCCACTTT.

The CDR3 region is CSAGAQGAETGELFF. Written as DNA, the CDR3 is TGCAGCGCGGGAGCCCAGGGGGCGGAGACCGGGGAGCTGTTTTTT. This sequence joins TRBV29-1 and TRBJ2-2; TRBD1 aligns across 8 bases. Germline CDR1 is SQVTM and CDR2 is ANQGSEA. The CDR3 loop spans 15 amino acids. V shed 7 bases, J shed 5 bases, and the junction held 12 bases outside the gene matches.

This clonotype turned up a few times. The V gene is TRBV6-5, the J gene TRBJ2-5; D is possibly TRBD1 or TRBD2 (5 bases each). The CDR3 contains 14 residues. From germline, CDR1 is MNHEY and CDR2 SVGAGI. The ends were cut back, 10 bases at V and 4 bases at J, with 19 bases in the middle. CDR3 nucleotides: TGTGCCACCTCACCTGAAGTGAGGGGAGAGACCCAGTACTTC. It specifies CATSPEVRGETQYF.

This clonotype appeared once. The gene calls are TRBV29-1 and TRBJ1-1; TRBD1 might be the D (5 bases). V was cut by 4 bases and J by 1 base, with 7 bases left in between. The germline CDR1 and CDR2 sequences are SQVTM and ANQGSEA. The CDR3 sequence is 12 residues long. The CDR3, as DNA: TGCAGCGTTGCCGACAGGAACACTGAAGCTTTCTTT. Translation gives CSVADRNTEAFF.